This TCR beta chain was profiled in a study of beta chain features in type 1 diabetes. The CDR3 contains 17 residues. CDR1 is SEHNR and CDR2 is FQNEAQ in the germline V gene (reference sequence). Between the trimmed V and J ends, which lost 3 bases and 1 base, there was a span of 15 bases. cDNA synthesis used the whole RNA isolate, giving expressed TCRB sequences. Only in-frame clones appear in the TCRdb table, and some are missing; sequencing was by immunoSEQ multiplex PCR. This repertoire shows about 270,000 clones, around an eighth found once; its top ten account for around 0.03%. The J gene is TRBJ2-2, the V gene TRBV7-9; tentative D call: TRBD1 (5 bases). Source material: naive CD4+ T cells from blood. This sequence originates from a middle-aged woman in good health. The CDR3 nucleotides are TGTGCCAGCAGCTTTCCGGGCGACAGCCTGAACACCGGGGAGCTGTTTTTT. This translates into CASSFPGDSLNTGELFF.